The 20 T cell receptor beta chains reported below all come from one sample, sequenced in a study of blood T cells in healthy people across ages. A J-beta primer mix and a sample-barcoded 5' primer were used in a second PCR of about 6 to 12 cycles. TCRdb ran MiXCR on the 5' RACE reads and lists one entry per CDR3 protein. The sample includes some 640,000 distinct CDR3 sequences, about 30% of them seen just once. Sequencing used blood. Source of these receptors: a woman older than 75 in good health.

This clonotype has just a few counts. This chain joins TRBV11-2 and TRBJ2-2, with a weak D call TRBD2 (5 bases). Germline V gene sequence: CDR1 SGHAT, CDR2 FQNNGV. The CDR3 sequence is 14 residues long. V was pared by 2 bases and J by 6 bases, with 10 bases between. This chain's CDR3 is CASSLRRRAGELFF. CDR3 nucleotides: TGTGCCAGCAGCTTACGGCGGCGGGCCGGGGAGCTGTTTTTT.

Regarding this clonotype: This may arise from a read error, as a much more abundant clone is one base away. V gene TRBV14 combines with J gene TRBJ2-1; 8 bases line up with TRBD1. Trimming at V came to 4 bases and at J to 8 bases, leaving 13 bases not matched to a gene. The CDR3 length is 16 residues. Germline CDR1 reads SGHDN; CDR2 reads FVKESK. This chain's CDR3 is CASSPWTGRNGHEQFF. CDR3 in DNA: TGTGCCAGCAGCCCCTGGACAGGGCGGAATGGGCATGAGCAGTTCTTC.

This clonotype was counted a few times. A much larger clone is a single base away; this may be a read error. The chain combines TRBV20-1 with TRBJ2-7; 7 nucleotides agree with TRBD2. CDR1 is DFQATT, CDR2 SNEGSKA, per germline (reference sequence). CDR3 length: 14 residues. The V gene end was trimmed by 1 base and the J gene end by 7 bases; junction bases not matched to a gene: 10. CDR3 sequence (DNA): TGCAGTGCTAGAGCGGGGGGTACTTTGGATGAGCAGTACTTC. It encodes CSARAGGTLDEQYF.

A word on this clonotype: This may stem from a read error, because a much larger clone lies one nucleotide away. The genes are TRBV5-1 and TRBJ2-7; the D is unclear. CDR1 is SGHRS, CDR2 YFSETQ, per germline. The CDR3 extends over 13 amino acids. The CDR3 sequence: CASSTGVSYDQYF. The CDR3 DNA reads TGCGCCAGCAGCACGGGTGTATCCTACGACCAGTACTTC.

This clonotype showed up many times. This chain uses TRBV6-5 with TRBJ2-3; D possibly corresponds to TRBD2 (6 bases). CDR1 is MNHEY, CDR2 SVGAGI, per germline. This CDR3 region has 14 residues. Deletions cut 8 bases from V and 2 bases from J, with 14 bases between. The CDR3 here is CASSLGGNTDTQYF. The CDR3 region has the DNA TGTGCCAGCTCGTTGGGGGGAAACACAGATACGCAGTATTTT.

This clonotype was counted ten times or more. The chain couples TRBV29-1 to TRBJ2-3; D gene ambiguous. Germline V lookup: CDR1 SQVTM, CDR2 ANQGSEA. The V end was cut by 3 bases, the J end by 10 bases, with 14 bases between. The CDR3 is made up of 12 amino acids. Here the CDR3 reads CSVEPRDSPQYF. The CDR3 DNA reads TGCAGCGTTGAGCCCCGAGACTCCCCGCAGTATTTT.

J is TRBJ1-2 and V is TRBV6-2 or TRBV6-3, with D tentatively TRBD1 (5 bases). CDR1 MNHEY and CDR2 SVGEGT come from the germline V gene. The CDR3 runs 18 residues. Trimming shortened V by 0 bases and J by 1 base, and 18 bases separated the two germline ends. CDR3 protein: CASSYSGGRGEYNYGYTF. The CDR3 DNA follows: TGTGCCAGCAGTTACTCGGGAGGGCGAGGGGAATATAACTATGGCTACACCTTC.

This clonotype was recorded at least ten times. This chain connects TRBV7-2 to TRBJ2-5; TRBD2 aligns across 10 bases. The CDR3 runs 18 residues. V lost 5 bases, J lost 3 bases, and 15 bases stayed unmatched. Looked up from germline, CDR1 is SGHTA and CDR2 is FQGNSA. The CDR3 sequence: CASSAGHSGGLFKETQYF. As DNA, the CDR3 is TGTGCCAGCAGCGCAGGTCATAGCGGGGGGCTTTTTAAAGAGACCCAGTACTTC.

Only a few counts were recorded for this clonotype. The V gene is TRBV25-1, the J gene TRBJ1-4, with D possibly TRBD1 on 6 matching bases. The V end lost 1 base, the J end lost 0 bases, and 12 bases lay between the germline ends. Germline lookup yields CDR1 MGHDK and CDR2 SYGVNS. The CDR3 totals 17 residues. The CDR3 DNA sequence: TGTGCCAGCAGTGAATCTGGCAGGGGTGCAACTAATGAAAAACTGTTTTTT. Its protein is CASSESGRGATNEKLFF.

The CDR3 region is CASSQDSLRRAGGLHEQYF. In nucleotides, the CDR3 is TGTGCCAGCAGTCAAGACTCTCTTAGACGAGCGGGGGGGCTTCACGAGCAGTACTTC. This rearrangement joins TRBV6-1 to TRBJ2-7; TRBD2 aligns across 10 bases. This CDR3 spans 19 amino acids. The V segment lost 5 bases and the J segment 5 bases; nucleotides outside the gene matches: 21. From germline, CDR1 is MNHNS and CDR2 SASEGT.

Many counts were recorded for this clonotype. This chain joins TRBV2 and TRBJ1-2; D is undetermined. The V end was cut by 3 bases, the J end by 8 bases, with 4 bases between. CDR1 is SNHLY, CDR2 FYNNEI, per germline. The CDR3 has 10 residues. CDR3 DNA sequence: TGTGCCAGCAGTGAGAGGGGCTACACCTTC. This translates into CASSERGYTF.

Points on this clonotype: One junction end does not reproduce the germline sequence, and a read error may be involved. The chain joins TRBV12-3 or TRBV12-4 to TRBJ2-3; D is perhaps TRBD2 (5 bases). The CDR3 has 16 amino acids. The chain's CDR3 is CASSDPGRGKKDAQYF. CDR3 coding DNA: TGTGCCAGCAGTGACCCGGGGAGAGGGAAAAAAGATGCGCAGTATTTT.

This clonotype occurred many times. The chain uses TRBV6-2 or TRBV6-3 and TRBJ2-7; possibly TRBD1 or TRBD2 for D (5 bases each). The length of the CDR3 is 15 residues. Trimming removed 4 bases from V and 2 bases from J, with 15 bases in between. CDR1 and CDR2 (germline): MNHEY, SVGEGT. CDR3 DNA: TGTGCCAGCAGTTCCCCCCGGGACCCACCCTACGAGCAGTACTTC. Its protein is CASSSPRDPPYEQYF.

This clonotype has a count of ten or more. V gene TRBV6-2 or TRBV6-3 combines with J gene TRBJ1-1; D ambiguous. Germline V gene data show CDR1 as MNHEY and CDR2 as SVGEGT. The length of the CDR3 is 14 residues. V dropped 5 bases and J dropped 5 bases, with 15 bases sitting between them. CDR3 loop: CASSDLPPATEAFF. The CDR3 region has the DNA TGTGCCAGCAGTGACTTGCCCCCCGCTACTGAAGCTTTCTTT.

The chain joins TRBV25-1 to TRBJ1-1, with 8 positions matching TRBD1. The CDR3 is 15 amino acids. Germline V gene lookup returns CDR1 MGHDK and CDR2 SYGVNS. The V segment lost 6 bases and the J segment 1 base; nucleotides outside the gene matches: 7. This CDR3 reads CASRKPGTGNTEAFF. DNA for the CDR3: TGTGCCAGCAGAAAGCCTGGGACAGGGAACACTGAAGCTTTCTTT.

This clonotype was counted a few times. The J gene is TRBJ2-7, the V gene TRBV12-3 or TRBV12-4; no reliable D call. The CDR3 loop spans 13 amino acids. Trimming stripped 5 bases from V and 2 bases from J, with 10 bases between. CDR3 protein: CASSPRFPYEQYF. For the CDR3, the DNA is TGTGCCAGCAGTCCCCGATTCCCCTACGAGCAGTACTTC.

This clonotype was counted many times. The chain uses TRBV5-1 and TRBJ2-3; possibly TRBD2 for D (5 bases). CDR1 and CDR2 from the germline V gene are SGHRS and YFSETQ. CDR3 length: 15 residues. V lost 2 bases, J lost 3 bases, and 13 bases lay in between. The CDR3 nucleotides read TGCGCCAGCAGCTTCGACGGGATTCGGACAGATACGCAGTATTTT. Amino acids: CASSFDGIRTDTQYF.

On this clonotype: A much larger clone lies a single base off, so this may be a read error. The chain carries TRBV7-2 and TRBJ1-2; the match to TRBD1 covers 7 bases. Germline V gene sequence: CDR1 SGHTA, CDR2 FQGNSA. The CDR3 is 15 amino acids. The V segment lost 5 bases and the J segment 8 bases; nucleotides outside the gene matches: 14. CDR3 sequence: CASSQWTGVCQGYTF. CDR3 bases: TGTGCCAGCAGCCAATGGACAGGCGTCTGTCAGGGCTACACCTTC.

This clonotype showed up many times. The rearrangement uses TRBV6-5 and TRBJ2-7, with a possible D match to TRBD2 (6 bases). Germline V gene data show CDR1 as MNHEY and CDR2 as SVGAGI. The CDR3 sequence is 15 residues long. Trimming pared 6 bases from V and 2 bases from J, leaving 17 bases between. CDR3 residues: CASSLGGATTYEQYF. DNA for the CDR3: TGTGCCAGCAGCCTGGGCGGGGCCACTACCTACGAGCAGTACTTC.

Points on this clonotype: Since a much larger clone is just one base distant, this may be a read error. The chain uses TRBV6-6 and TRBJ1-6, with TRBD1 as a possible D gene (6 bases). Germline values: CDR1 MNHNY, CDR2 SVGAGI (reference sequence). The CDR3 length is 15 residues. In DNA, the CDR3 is TGTGCCAGCAGACTGGAGGGGCAGGGGAATTCACTCCTCCACTTT. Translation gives CASRLEGQGNSLLHF.